The 4 T cell receptor beta chains below come from one sample, sequenced in a study of radiotherapy plus CTLA-4 blockade in lung cancer (dated by TCRdb to 2016 to 2018). Library generation was performed with the immunoSEQ multiplex PCR assay. The immuneACCESS repertoire file appears here via TCRdb, limited to in-frame rearrangements. These files lack a portion of the clones; in checked studies, under half of the deficit traces to unresolved V genes, and the cause of the others is not known. Across this sample there are about 32,000 clones, with around 75% seen only once. Roughly 15% of the sample is in the top ten clones. This specimen consisted of peripheral blood, obtained from a patient treated with radiotherapy plus ipilimumab. Source of these receptors: a human donor with non-small cell lung cancer that progressed on radiotherapy plus ipilimumab.

The V and J genes are TRBV15 and TRBJ1-1; TRBD1 is a possible D gene (5 bases). Germline V lookup: CDR1 LNHNV, CDR2 YYDKDF (reference sequence). V shed 5 bases and J shed 1 base, with 17 bases lying between them. CDR3 length: 16 amino acids. Here the CDR3 DNA reads TGTGCCACCAGCCCACGTAGGACACTAACGAACACTGAAGCTTTCTTT. This gives the protein CATSPRRTLTNTEAFF.

This clone was found once. Other DNA sequences in the same sample also yield this CDR3. Here the CDR3 reads CASSSLTGGYNQPQHF. The CDR3 coding sequence is TGTGCCAGCAGCTCCTTAACTGGCGGGTACAATCAGCCCCAGCATTTT. The V and J genes are TRBV28 and TRBJ1-5; D unresolved. CDR1 MDHEN and CDR2 SYDVKM come from the germline V gene. Trimming took off 6 bases at V and 3 bases at J, with 18 bases between the two ends. The CDR3 consists of 16 residues.

The chain couples TRBV2 to TRBJ2-3; 10 bases are shared with TRBD2. The CDR3 covers 15 residues. The V gene's germline CDR1 is SNHLY and CDR2 FYNNEI. The V segment lost 6 bases and the J segment 3 bases; nucleotides outside the gene matches: 6. The CDR3 sequence is CASSLSGRGTDTQYF. The CDR3 coding sequence is TGTGCCAGCAGCCTCAGCGGGAGGGGGACAGATACGCAGTATTTT.

The chain recombines TRBV6-5 with TRBJ1-5, with D possibly being TRBD1 (5 bases). V was cut by 6 bases and J by 5 bases, with 11 bases left in between. The CDR3 extends over 13 amino acids. The germline V gene encodes CDR1 MNHEY and CDR2 SVGAGI. The CDR3 bases are TGTGCCAGCAGCCTCCGGGGCCATCAGCCCCAGCATTTT. It encodes CASSLRGHQPQHF.